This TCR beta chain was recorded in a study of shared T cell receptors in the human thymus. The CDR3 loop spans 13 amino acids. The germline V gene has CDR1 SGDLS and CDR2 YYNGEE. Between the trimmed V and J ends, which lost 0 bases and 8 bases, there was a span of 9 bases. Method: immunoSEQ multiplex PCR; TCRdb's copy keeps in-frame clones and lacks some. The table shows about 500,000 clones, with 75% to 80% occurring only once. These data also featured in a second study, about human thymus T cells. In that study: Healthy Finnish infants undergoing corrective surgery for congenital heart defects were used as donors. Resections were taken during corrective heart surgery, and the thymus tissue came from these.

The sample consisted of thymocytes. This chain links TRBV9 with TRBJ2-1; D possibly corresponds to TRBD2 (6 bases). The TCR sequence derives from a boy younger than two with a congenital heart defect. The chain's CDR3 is CASSVVGGHEQFF. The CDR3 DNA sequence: TGTGCCAGCAGCGTAGTGGGAGGCCATGAGCAGTTCTTC.